The 24 T cell receptor beta chains presented below share a single source sample, sequenced in a study of cytomegalovirus exposure and HLA in healthy donors. PCR amplification relied on 60 Vbeta primers (plus 13 Jbeta primers). Repertoires were generated with immunoSEQ multiplex PCR, while TCRdb's copy carries only in-frame clones and drops some. The sample has 150,000 to 200,000 clones, 85% seen once; the top ten hold 1%. The sample was PBMCs. These receptors originate from a boy between 2 and 10 years old in good health and CMV-seronegative.

The chain carries TRBV27 and TRBJ2-7, with 7 bases identical to TRBD1. The V gene's germline CDR1 is MNHEY and CDR2 SMNVEV (reference sequence). This CDR3 is built from 13 residues. V was pared by 6 bases and J by 4 bases, with 6 bases of the junction left unmatched. CDR3 in DNA: TGTGCCAGCAGCCAATCCAGGGGGTACGAGCAGTACGTC. It is translated as CASSQSRGYEQYV.

V is TRBV6-1 and J is TRBJ1-1; the D gene is possibly TRBD1 (5 bases). Germline V gives CDR1 MNHNS, CDR2 SASEGT. The CDR3 covers 14 residues. V lost 8 bases, J lost 5 bases, and 18 bases lay in between. The CDR3 here is CASGSTVRRTEAFF. Here the CDR3 DNA reads TGTGCCAGCGGCTCGACAGTTCGACGGACTGAAGCTTTCTTT.

The genes are TRBV18 and TRBJ2-7, with TRBD1 identical over 9 bases. Germline V gene data show CDR1 as KGHSH and CDR2 as LQKENI. V lost 5 bases and J lost 3; bases outside the gene matches: 5. This CDR3 region has 14 residues. CDR3 sequence reads: CASSSDRGIYEQYV. CDR3 DNA: TGTGCCAGCTCATCTGACAGGGGGATCTACGAGCAGTACGTC.

V gene TRBV19 combines with J gene TRBJ1-2; D is ambiguous. From germline, CDR1 is LNHDA and CDR2 SQIVND (reference sequence). Trimming pared 5 bases from V and 8 bases from J, leaving 21 bases between. CDR3 size: 15 residues. The CDR3 region has the DNA TGTGCCAGTAGTCCCTCCGAGGCAGCCAATTCGGGCTACACCTTC. This translates into CASSPSEAANSGYTF.

V gene TRBV29-1 combines with J gene TRBJ2-2; D is undetermined. This CDR3 is built from 14 residues. In germline, CDR1 is SQVTM, CDR2 ANQGSEA. Between the trimmed V and J ends, which lost 0 bases and 1 base, there was a span of 6 bases. CDR3 sequence (DNA): TGCAGCGTTGAAGATCAACAGAACACCGGGGAGCTGTTTTTT. Translating it yields CSVEDQQNTGELFF.

This chain joins TRBV27 and TRBJ2-2, with a weak D call TRBD1 (6 bases). This CDR3 has 21 residues. The germline CDR1 and CDR2 sequences are MNHEY and SMNVEV (reference sequence). V was shortened by 6 bases and J by 7 bases, with 36 bases between the two germline ends. The CDR3 spells CASSLSVYQARGPSGVGELFF. CDR3 DNA: TGTGCCAGCAGCCTTTCAGTTTATCAGGCCAGGGGACCCTCTGGGGTCGGGGAGCTGTTTTTT.

V is TRBV18 and J is TRBJ1-6; a weak D match, TRBD1 (5 bases). Per germline, CDR1 KGHSH and CDR2 LQKENI. CDR3 length equals 15 residues. Trimming cost V 4 bases and J 10 bases, with 17 bases left between them. The CDR3 region is CASSRGQREESPLHF. CDR3 coding DNA: TGTGCCAGCTCACGAGGACAACGCGAGGAATCACCCCTCCACTTT.

This clone was observed a handful of times. This chain connects TRBV6-1 to TRBJ1-1, with 12 bases that match TRBD1. Germline CDR1 and CDR2: MNHNS and SASEGT. The CDR3 loop spans 15 amino acids. The trim removed 1 base at V and 7 bases at J, leaving 4 bases unmatched. CDR3: CASSEEGQGAREAFF. The CDR3 DNA reads as TGTGCCAGCAGTGAAGAGGGACAGGGGGCTCGTGAAGCTTTCTTT.

The chain has TRBV19 and TRBJ1-1; D might be TRBD1 (5 bases). The CDR3 is made up of 13 amino acids. With 7 bases removed from V and 6 bases from J, the gap between germline ends came to 15 bases. The germline V gene has CDR1 LNHDA and CDR2 SQIVND (reference sequence). CDR3 residues: CASNGGVRAEAFF. CDR3 in DNA: TGTGCCAGTAACGGGGGGGTTAGGGCTGAAGCTTTCTTT.

Of note for this clone: This same CDR3 is encoded by further DNA sequences in the sample. This chain connects TRBV27 to TRBJ2-1; 11 bases match TRBD2. This CDR3 spans 16 amino acids. Looked up from germline, CDR1 is MNHEY and CDR2 is SMNVEV (reference sequence). V gave up 6 bases and J gave up 0 bases; unmatched junction bases: 4. CDR3 nucleotides: TGTGCCAGCAGCCCGACTAGCGGGGTCTCCTACAATGAGCAGTTCTTC. It specifies CASSPTSGVSYNEQFF.

V usage is TRBV15 and J usage is TRBJ2-3; 10 bases fit TRBD1. V was pared by 5 bases and J by 2 bases, with 4 bases of the junction left unmatched. This CDR3 contains 15 residues. Per germline, CDR1 LNHNV and CDR2 YYDKDF (reference sequence). CDR3 nucleotide sequence: TGTGCCACCAGCCGGGACAGGGGCCTCACAGATACGCAGTATTTT. This encodes CATSRDRGLTDTQYF.

The V and J genes are TRBV2 and TRBJ1-5; 7 bases map to TRBD1. V dropped 1 base and J dropped 7; count of bases not matched to a gene: 10. CDR1 is SNHLY, CDR2 FYNNEI, per germline. The CDR3 contains 16 residues. The DNA for the CDR3 is TGTGCCAGCAGTGAAGTGGGGCAGGGGGAAAGCCAGCCCCAGCATTTT. This encodes CASSEVGQGESQPQHF.

V gene TRBV28 combines with J gene TRBJ1-2; TRBD1 agrees at 10 bases. Germline CDR1 MDHEN, CDR2 SYDVKM. CDR3 length: 16 amino acids. With 2 bases clipped from V and 4 bases from J, the junction kept 7 bases outside the gene matches. In DNA, the CDR3 is TGTGCCAGCAGTTTAGCCCGGACAGGGGGAACCTATGGCTACACCTTC. This gives the protein CASSLARTGGTYGYTF.

The chain links TRBV6-1 to TRBJ1-2, with D perhaps TRBD1 (5 bases). Trimming shortened V by 5 bases and J by 3 bases, and 10 bases separated the two germline ends. There are 13 residues in the CDR3. Germline V gene lookup returns CDR1 MNHNS and CDR2 SASEGT. CDR3 sequence: CASSRAGYYGYTF. In DNA, the CDR3 is TGTGCCAGCAGTCGGGCAGGGTACTATGGCTACACCTTC.

The V and J genes are TRBV4-1 and TRBJ1-1; 9 nucleotides align to TRBD1. This CDR3 has 14 residues. In germline, CDR1 is MGHRA, CDR2 YSYEKL. V was pared by 6 bases and J by 0 bases, with 2 bases of the junction left unmatched. The CDR3, as DNA: TGCGCCAGCAGGGGACAGGGAATGAACACTGAAGCTTTCTTT. As protein: CASRGQGMNTEAFF.

The V gene is TRBV4-1, the J gene TRBJ2-5, with D perhaps TRBD2 (5 bases). V gave up 1 base and J gave up 5 bases, with 11 bases separating them. This CDR3 contains 14 residues. Germline CDR1 and CDR2: MGHRA and YSYEKL. CDR3 residues: CASSQVGSGETQYF. CDR3 DNA sequence: TGCGCCAGCAGCCAAGTAGGGAGCGGTGAGACCCAGTACTTC.

The V and J genes are TRBV28 and TRBJ2-7, with TRBD2 matching over 11 bases. The CDR3 covers 15 residues. Germline V lookup: CDR1 MDHEN, CDR2 SYDVKM. With 7 bases clipped from V and 3 bases from J, the junction kept 8 bases outside the gene matches. Here the CDR3 reads CASNPSGRPNYEQYF. CDR3 sequence (DNA): TGTGCCAGCAACCCTAGCGGGAGGCCAAACTACGAGCAGTACTTC. Together with reference TRBV28 and TRBJ2-7, the CDR3 gives the full variable domain: DVKVTQSSRYLVKRTGEKVFLECVQDMDHENMFWYRQDPGLGLRLIYFSYDVKMKEKGDIPEGYSVSREKKERFSLILESASTNQTSMYLCASNPSGRPNYEQYFGPGTRLTVT.

The chain employs TRBV5-1 and TRBJ2-7; D perhaps matches TRBD1 (6 bases). The germline gives CDR1 SGHRS, CDR2 YFSETQ. The CDR3 is 15 amino acids. Trimming shortened V by 0 bases and J by 0 bases, and 10 bases separated the two germline ends. The CDR3 loop reads CASSLGDRLSYEQYF. The CDR3 nucleotides read TGCGCCAGCAGCTTGGGCGACAGGCTCTCCTACGAGCAGTACTTC.

This clone has just a few counts. V and J are TRBV4-1 and TRBJ2-3; 12 nucleotides align to TRBD2. The length of the CDR3 is 15 residues. V lost 8 bases, J lost 4 bases, and 7 bases stayed unmatched. Per germline, CDR1 MGHRA and CDR2 YSYEKL. The CDR3 protein is CASQRTSGTPDTQYF. In nucleotides, the CDR3 is TGCGCCAGCCAAAGGACTAGCGGGACCCCAGATACGCAGTATTTT.

This sequence joins TRBV18 and TRBJ2-5, with 8 bases that match TRBD1. Germline CDR1 and CDR2: KGHSH and LQKENI. J lost 5 bases, V lost 3 bases, and 11 bases had no gene match. The CDR3 is 16 amino acids. CDR3 nucleotides: TGTGCCAGCTCACCCTCCGGGACAGGAGGCTGGGAGACCCAGTACTTC. Its protein product is CASSPSGTGGWETQYF.

The rearrangement links TRBV5-4 to TRBJ2-5, with TRBD2 as a possible D gene (6 bases). With 0 bases removed from V and 3 bases from J, the gap between germline ends came to 6 bases. The CDR3 is 13 amino acids. Germline CDR1 is SGHNT and CDR2 is YYREEE (reference sequence). DNA for the CDR3: TGTGCCAGCAGCTTGGGGGAGGAAGAGACCCAGTACTTC. It encodes CASSLGEEETQYF.

The chain is built from TRBV27 and TRBJ2-3; TRBD1 might be the D (6 bases). This CDR3 contains 17 residues. Trimming left V 5 bases short and J 0 bases short, with 18 bases between. Looked up from germline, CDR1 is MNHEY and CDR2 is SMNVEV (reference sequence). The CDR3 region has the DNA TGTGCCAGCAGTCGACCTAGGGGGTTCCCTAGCACAGATACGCAGTATTTT. Amino acids: CASSRPRGFPSTDTQYF.

The chain recombines TRBV5-6 with TRBJ1-5; D is undetermined. The V and J ends lost 2 bases and 3 bases respectively, with 12 bases between them. This CDR3 region has 15 residues. Germline V gives CDR1 SGHDT, CDR2 YYEEEE. The CDR3 is CASSFSFSANQPQHF. CDR3 nucleotide sequence: TGTGCCAGCAGCTTCAGTTTCAGTGCCAATCAGCCCCAGCATTTT.

The chain links TRBV27 to TRBJ2-3; D gene unclear. CDR1 and CDR2 from the germline V gene are MNHEY and SMNVEV (reference sequence). This CDR3 has 14 amino acids. The ends were cut back, 3 bases at V and 3 bases at J, with 10 bases in the middle. The CDR3 spells CASSFIPRTDTQYF. The CDR3 DNA sequence: TGTGCCAGCAGTTTCATCCCCAGGACAGATACGCAGTATTTT.